The 7 T cell receptor beta chains below come from one sample, sequenced in a study of T cells in Graves' hyperthyroidism and ophthalmopathy. Amplified regions were TCR beta CDR3 sequences from RNA transcripts. Primed by the HTBI set, a first-round RT-PCR was run on the TCR CDR3. TCRdb passed the multiplex PCR reads through MiXCR, listing each CDR3 protein once. The table lists around 290,000 distinct CDR3 sequences, about a sixth of them singletons. Sequences were obtained from blood. These receptors all come from a woman aged 55-70 years with Graves' ophthalmopathy.

The V gene is TRBV9, the J gene TRBJ2-2, with TRBD2 matching 11 bases. CDR1 SGDLS and CDR2 YYNGEE come from the germline V gene. This CDR3 has 18 amino acids. Germline trimming cut 0 bases from V and 8 bases from J; bases unmatched to any gene: 12. The CDR3 DNA reads as TGTGCCAGCAGCGTAGCCGGACTAGCGGGTGCCCTCGGTGGGGAGCTGTTTTTT. It specifies CASSVAGLAGALGGELFF.

This clonotype was counted a few times. CDR3 DNA: TGTGCCAGCAGTTACACAGGTATGGACACTGAAGCTTTCTTT. This codes for CASSYTGMDTEAFF. The chain is built from TRBV6-5 and TRBJ1-1, with D possibly matching TRBD1 (5 bases). The V and J ends lost 2 bases and 3 bases respectively, with 10 bases between them. CDR3 length: 14 residues. Germline CDR1 reads MNHEY; CDR2 reads SVGAGI.

This clonotype was picked up a small number of times. The chain is built from TRBV18 and TRBJ2-2; TRBD2 is a possible D gene (6 bases). Germline values: CDR1 KGHSH, CDR2 LQKENI. The V end lost 6 bases, the J end lost 2 bases, and 19 bases lay between the germline ends. The CDR3 has 17 amino acids. CDR3 bases: TGTGCCAGCTCCGACCTTCCTCCTAGCGCCAACACCGGGGAGCTGTTTTTT. Translation: CASSDLPPSANTGELFF.

In this sample, this clonotype turned up a few times. V and J are TRBV4-1 and TRBJ2-5, with D possibly being TRBD1 (6 bases). Germline CDR1 MGHRA, CDR2 YSYEKL. The CDR3 has 17 residues. V was clipped by 1 base and J by 0 bases, with 15 bases between them. This CDR3 reads CASSQGVQGRHQETQYF. For the CDR3, the DNA is TGCGCCAGCAGCCAAGGTGTGCAGGGGCGACACCAAGAGACCCAGTACTTC.

Ten or more counts support this clonotype. J is TRBJ2-5 and V is TRBV7-2, with D perhaps matching TRBD1 (5 bases). CDR1 and CDR2 (germline): SGHTA, FQGNSA. The CDR3 has 12 residues. Trimming left V 6 bases short and J 5 bases short, with 10 bases between. The CDR3 protein is CASSSNRETQYF. The DNA for the CDR3 is TGTGCCAGCAGTTCTAACAGGGAGACCCAGTACTTC.

The table lists this clonotype with many counts. The chain recombines TRBV27 with TRBJ2-3; TRBD1 matches 7 bases. J gave up 5 bases and V 6 bases, and 2 bases lay outside the gene matches. This CDR3 has 12 residues. Per the germline V gene, CDR1 is MNHEY and CDR2 is SMNVEV (reference sequence). DNA of the CDR3: TGTGCCAGCAGGACAGGGTTAGATACGCAGTATTTT. It is translated as CASRTGLDTQYF.

On this clonotype: This may be a read error: a much more frequent sequence differs by one nucleotide. The chain couples TRBV18 to TRBJ2-7; the match to TRBD1 covers 9 bases. Trimming cost V 5 bases and J 5 bases; bases outside gene matches: 13. Germline CDR1 and CDR2: KGHSH and LQKENI. The length of the CDR3 is 16 residues. The CDR3 loop reads CASSYFTGTGSHEQYF. CDR3 nucleotide sequence: TGTGCCAGCTCATACTTTACCGGGACAGGGAGTCACGAGCAGTACTTC.